Listed below are T cell receptor beta chains from one sample, sequenced in a study of blood T cell repertoires in COVID-19. Some clones are missing from TCRdb's copy, which holds only in-frame ones; the method was immunoSEQ multiplex PCR. Of 140,000 to 150,000 clones in the sample, 80% to 90% were seen once. The specimen was peripheral blood. The origin of the receptors is a woman aged 60-70 years with active COVID-19. Both conserved end residues are trimmed from each CDR3.

J gene | V gene | CDR3 protein
TRBJ2-1 | TRBV6-2/TRBV6-3 | ASSYTGRASTEQF
TRBJ2-7 | TRBV28 | ASSFRGLAAYEQY
TRBJ1-3 | TRBV19 | ASTLGPGVGSGNTIY
TRBJ1-4 | TRBV9 | ASSVQGASGEKLF
TRBJ2-5 | TRBV12-3/TRBV12-4 | ASSPTSRETQY
TRBJ2-1 | TRBV28 | ATARSGSNEQF
TRBJ1-2 | TRBV9 | ASSPIWDSDNYGYT
TRBJ1-1 | TRBV10-1 | ASSELGTVGLLNTEAF
TRBJ1-6 | TRBV7-9 | ASSLAGTGAIALH
TRBJ2-3 | TRBV5-1 | ASSKTAHTDTQY
TRBJ2-7 | TRBV6-2/TRBV6-3 | ASSYVGSYEQY
TRBJ2-7 | TRBV9 | ASSATSEGAYEQY
TRBJ2-1 | TRBV20-1 | SARPKNEQF
TRBJ2-1 | TRBV6-2/TRBV6-3 | ASSQFGSHGLAGGNEQF
TRBJ2-5 | TRBV19 | ASSIQGASGGAQY
TRBJ2-1 | TRBV4-1 | ASSRTSAYNEQF
TRBJ2-3 | TRBV7-9 | ASSVPGQTIPYTDTQY
TRBJ2-5 | TRBV2 | ASSEIRTGGETQY
TRBJ2-7 | TRBV28 | ASTLAGEFPEQY
TRBJ2-5 | TRBV25-1 | ASSEAGTGRGGKTQY
TRBJ2-1 | TRBV9 | ASSNGLGVNNEQF
TRBJ1-5 | TRBV28 | ASRAPRGTGGINQPQH
TRBJ1-2 | TRBV7-8 | ASSPRTGGGGYT
TRBJ1-6 | TRBV6-5 | ASSYSRGKKDSPLH
TRBJ2-7 | TRBV28 | ASSFPRGTLASYEQY
TRBJ1-4 | TRBV20-1 | SASKGQTNEKLF
TRBJ2-7 | TRBV7-9 | ASSPLGPTGPQYEQY
TRBJ2-3 | TRBV9 | ASSPPLSADTQY
TRBJ2-1 | TRBV5-1 | ASSLYRTQGEQF